The rows below give T cell receptor beta chains drawn from one sample of a study of blood T cell repertoires in COVID-19. The method was immunoSEQ multiplex PCR; TCRdb's version includes in-frame clones alone and lacks a portion of them. The sample carries 250,000 to 300,000 clones, approximately 90% recorded once. Material: peripheral blood. Source of these receptors: a woman aged 40 to 49 who had recovered from COVID-19. Each CDR3 is given with its conserved first and last residue. Fields, in order: V gene, clone size, J gene, D gene, CDR3 protein, CDR3 DNA. The D gene is left open where the match is weak. Rows may omit the clone size; those that give it use once, few, many or a size class.

V gene: TRBV11-3; clone size: once; J gene: TRBJ1-4; D gene: NA; CDR3 protein: CASSFGQQSEKLFF; CDR3 DNA: TGTGCCAGCAGCTTTGGGCAGCAAAGTGAAAAACTGTTTTTT
V gene: TRBV24-1; clone size: NA; J gene: TRBJ2-1; D gene: TRBD2; CDR3 protein: CATSDPTREIGQFF; CDR3 DNA: TGTGCCACCAGTGACCCTACGCGGGAGATAGGGCAGTTCTTC
V gene: TRBV5-1; clone size: few; J gene: TRBJ1-1; D gene: TRBD1; CDR3 protein: CASSWRQGGTEAFF; CDR3 DNA: TGCGCCAGCAGCTGGCGACAGGGTGGGACTGAAGCTTTCTTT
V gene: TRBV4-1; clone size: NA; J gene: TRBJ1-4; D gene: NA; CDR3 protein: CASDAVRGKNEKLFF; CDR3 DNA: TGCGCCAGCGACGCGGTCAGGGGAAAGAATGAAAAACTGTTTTTT
V gene: TRBV9; clone size: NA; J gene: TRBJ2-7; D gene: TRBD2; CDR3 protein: CASSTGGGSYEQYF; CDR3 DNA: TGTGCCAGCAGCACTGGGGGGGGCTCCTACGAGCAGTACTTC
V gene: TRBV7-2; clone size: NA; J gene: TRBJ1-2; D gene: NA; CDR3 protein: CASSLAQGHGYTF; CDR3 DNA: TGTGCCAGCAGCTTAGCACAGGGCCATGGCTACACCTTC
V gene: TRBV19; clone size: NA; J gene: TRBJ2-4; D gene: NA; CDR3 protein: CARTQGIQYF; CDR3 DNA: TGTGCCAGAACCCAGGGGATTCAGTACTTC
V gene: TRBV5-4; clone size: once; J gene: TRBJ2-7; D gene: TRBD1; CDR3 protein: CASRDTGQGHGYEQYF; CDR3 DNA: TGTGCCAGCAGGGACACGGGACAGGGGCACGGATACGAGCAGTACTTC
V gene: TRBV20-1; clone size: NA; J gene: TRBJ2-7; D gene: TRBD1; CDR3 protein: CSASPFAAGGSYEQYF; CDR3 DNA: TGCAGTGCTAGTCCATTTGCGGCAGGGGGCTCCTACGAGCAGTACTTC
V gene: TRBV28; clone size: NA; J gene: TRBJ2-7; D gene: NA; CDR3 protein: CASRTPGGGSYEQYF; CDR3 DNA: TGTGCCAGCAGGACCCCCGGCGGAGGGAGTTACGAGCAGTACTTC
V gene: TRBV10-3; clone size: NA; J gene: TRBJ1-1; D gene: TRBD1; CDR3 protein: CAISPWDRGLNTEAFF; CDR3 DNA: TGTGCCATCAGTCCCTGGGACAGGGGATTGAACACTGAAGCTTTCTTT
V gene: TRBV7-6; clone size: NA; J gene: TRBJ2-1; D gene: TRBD2; CDR3 protein: CASGAGGVYNEQFF; CDR3 DNA: TGTGCCAGCGGGGCGGGAGGGGTTTACAATGAGCAGTTCTTC
V gene: TRBV7-9; clone size: NA; J gene: TRBJ1-1; D gene: TRBD1; CDR3 protein: CASREDRGAAFF; CDR3 DNA: TGTGCCAGCAGGGAGGACAGGGGAGCAGCTTTCTTT
V gene: TRBV7-9; clone size: few; J gene: TRBJ1-1; D gene: TRBD1; CDR3 protein: CASTPDRDGTEAFF; CDR3 DNA: TGTGCCAGCACCCCGGACAGGGATGGCACTGAAGCTTTCTTT
V gene: TRBV6-5; clone size: NA; J gene: TRBJ1-1; D gene: NA; CDR3 protein: CATTGGLYTEAFF; CDR3 DNA: TGTGCCACCACCGGAGGTCTGTACACTGAAGCTTTCTTT
V gene: TRBV4-3; clone size: NA; J gene: TRBJ1-4; D gene: NA; CDR3 protein: CASSPRNGGATNEKLFF; CDR3 DNA: TGCGCCAGCAGCCCGCGGAACGGTGGAGCAACTAATGAAAAACTGTTTTTT
V gene: TRBV18; clone size: NA; J gene: TRBJ2-7; D gene: TRBD2; CDR3 protein: CASSQRTSGDEQYF; CDR3 DNA: TGTGCCAGCTCCCAAAGGACTAGCGGCGACGAGCAGTACTTC
V gene: TRBV12-3/TRBV12-4; clone size: NA; J gene: TRBJ1-2; D gene: NA; CDR3 protein: CASSLAGGYGYTF; CDR3 DNA: TGTGCCAGCAGTTTAGCGGGGGGCTATGGCTACACCTTC
V gene: TRBV27; clone size: few; J gene: TRBJ1-3; D gene: NA; CDR3 protein: CASSSIPSSGNTIYF; CDR3 DNA: TGTGCCAGCAGTTCCATTCCCAGCTCTGGAAACACCATATATTTT
V gene: TRBV6-6; clone size: NA; J gene: TRBJ2-7; D gene: TRBD2; CDR3 protein: CASSPARGGAEQYF; CDR3 DNA: TGTGCCAGCAGTCCGGCGCGCGGGGGAGCCGAGCAGTACTTC
V gene: TRBV18; clone size: NA; J gene: TRBJ2-7; D gene: NA; CDR3 protein: CASSPGPYEQYF; CDR3 DNA: TGTGCCAGCTCACCAGGGCCCTACGAGCAGTACTTC
V gene: TRBV29-1; clone size: NA; J gene: TRBJ2-7; D gene: TRBD2; CDR3 protein: CSAGEREFEQYF; CDR3 DNA: TGCAGCGCCGGGGAGCGGGAGTTCGAGCAGTACTTC
V gene: TRBV6-7; clone size: NA; J gene: TRBJ1-4; D gene: NA; CDR3 protein: CASIKGRGREKLFF; CDR3 DNA: TGTGCCAGCATAAAAGGGCGGGGGAGGGAAAAACTGTTTTTT
V gene: TRBV30; clone size: NA; J gene: TRBJ2-6; D gene: NA; CDR3 protein: CAWSGVGANVLTF; CDR3 DNA: TGTGCCTGGAGCGGGGTAGGGGCCAACGTCCTGACTTTC
V gene: TRBV7-9; clone size: NA; J gene: TRBJ2-1; D gene: TRBD2; CDR3 protein: CASRPAAGGGNEQFF; CDR3 DNA: TGTGCCAGCAGGCCGGCGGCGGGAGGTGGTAATGAGCAGTTCTTC
V gene: TRBV4-3; clone size: NA; J gene: TRBJ2-1; D gene: TRBD2; CDR3 protein: CASSQDTIAGGNEQFF; CDR3 DNA: TGCGCCAGCAGCCAAGATACGATAGCGGGAGGGAATGAGCAGTTCTTC